The entry below describes one T cell receptor beta chain. Its specificity is not known. At the Johns Hopkins FTIC core, DNA taken from cultured CD4+ T cells was sequenced by way of the Oncomine TCR Beta short-read assay. Genomic DNA was extracted from cultured CD4+ T cells. TCRdb fed the PCR reads into MiXCR, producing one record per CDR3 protein. The sample holds 15,000 to 25,000 distinct CDR3 sequences, about 61% seen once. The data belong to a study of vaccination and CD4 T cells after COVID-19. Sample treatment: roughly 11-day PBMC culture with coronavirus spike peptide pools or control peptides (ViraFEST assay). Negative selection enriched CD4+ T cells from cultures at 10 days. The CDR3 totals 19 residues. Germline CDR1 and CDR2: MNHEY and SVGEGT. Trimming took 0 bases from V and 7 from J; bases not matched to a gene: 18.

The chain couples TRBV6-2 or TRBV6-3 to TRBJ1-5; 7 bases are shared with TRBD1. The sequencing sample was made of CD4+ T cells from blood, cultured in vitro. The TCR sequence derives from a human donor who had recovered from COVID-19. The CDR3, as DNA: TGTGCCAGCAGTTACTCGACCAGGAGGGACAGCCGGTATCTGCAGCCCCAGCATTTT. Protein product: CASSYSTRRDSRYLQPQHF.